The entry below gives a single T cell receptor beta chain sequence along with its context. Its antigen remains unidentified. The sample holds other DNA sequences that translate to the same CDR3. The genomic DNA of each subset was split evenly across several immunoSEQ plates. Per the original data handling: Junction-only sequences produced by ImmunoSEQ had no quality scores, so filtering differed. The assay was immunoSEQ multiplex PCR, and TCRdb's table has in-frame clones only and misses some. Clone size and V and J calls were adopted from that table, with D and trimming inferred from the DNA. The sample contains 2 million to 3 million clones, approximately 94% of which appear only once. Negatively enriched CD4+ T cells were divided by CD45RA into naive and memory. The data were taken from a study of shared clonotypes between healthy human individuals. Points from the study as a whole: Sequencing depth was expected to influence donor clonotype sharing.

Deletions cut 7 bases from V and 2 bases from J, with 6 bases between. The CDR3 sequence is 12 residues long. Per germline, CDR1 SNHLY and CDR2 FYNNEI. The TCR comes from a man aged 18 to 29 in good health. Some clones in this sample may be carry-over from other donors' samples. Sequencing was performed on naive CD4+ T cells from PBMCs. Specified subset: CD45RA+ positively selected. The genes are TRBV2 and TRBJ1-5; D is unresolved. CDR3 nucleotides: TGTGCCAGCACCGAGGGCAATCAGCCCCAGCATTTT. This codes for CASTEGNQPQHF.